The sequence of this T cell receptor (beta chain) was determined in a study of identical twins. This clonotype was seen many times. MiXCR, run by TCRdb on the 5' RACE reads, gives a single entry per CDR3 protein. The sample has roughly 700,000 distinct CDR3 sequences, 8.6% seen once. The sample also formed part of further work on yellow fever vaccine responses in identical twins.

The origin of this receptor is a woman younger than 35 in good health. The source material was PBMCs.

CDR3 amino acids: CASRTGTNYGYTF. CDR3 DNA: TGTGCCAGCCGCACAGGTACTAACTATGGCTACACCTTC. The chain recombines TRBV27 with TRBJ1-2; the D gene is possibly TRBD1 (5 bases). Deletions cut 8 bases from V and 0 bases from J, with 10 bases between. From germline, CDR1 is MNHEY and CDR2 SMNVEV (reference sequence). The CDR3 runs to 13 residues.